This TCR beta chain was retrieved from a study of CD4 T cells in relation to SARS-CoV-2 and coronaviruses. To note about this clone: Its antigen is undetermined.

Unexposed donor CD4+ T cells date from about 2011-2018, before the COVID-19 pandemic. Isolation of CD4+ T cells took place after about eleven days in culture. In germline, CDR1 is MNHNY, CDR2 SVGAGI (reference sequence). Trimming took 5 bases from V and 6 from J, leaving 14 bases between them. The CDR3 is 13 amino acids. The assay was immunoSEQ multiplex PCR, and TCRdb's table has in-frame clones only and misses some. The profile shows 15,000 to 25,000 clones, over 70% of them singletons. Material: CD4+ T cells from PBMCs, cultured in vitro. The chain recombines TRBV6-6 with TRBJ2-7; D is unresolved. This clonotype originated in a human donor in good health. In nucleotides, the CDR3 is TGTGCCAGCAGTCTACCCGGGTATAGCGAGCAGTACTTC. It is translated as CASSLPGYSEQYF.